The rows below give T cell receptor beta chains drawn from one sample of a study of OX40 agonist ivuxolimab in advanced cancers. Here immunoSEQ multiplex PCR was the method, and the copy in TCRdb shows in-frame clones only, minus some. The sample consists of about 61,000 clones, 80% to 95% of them appearing once. This specimen was CD4+ or CD8+ T cells sorted from blood, taken in a trial of the OX40 agonist ivuxolimab. These receptors all come from an adult with an advanced solid tumor such as melanoma, head and neck, liver or kidney cancer. Both conserved end residues are part of each CDR3. For some rows the clone size is stated as once, few or many, or as a class when expanded; others skip it.

abundance: .; v_gene: TRBV27; j_gene: TRBJ1-5; CDR3aa: CASSTGQYSNQPQHF
abundance: once; v_gene: TRBV6-6; j_gene: TRBJ1-5; CDR3aa: CASTHGGDQPQHF
abundance: .; v_gene: TRBV11-2; j_gene: TRBJ2-1; CDR3aa: CASSLTLQGNEQFF
abundance: .; v_gene: TRBV7-9; j_gene: TRBJ1-5; CDR3aa: CASSPGQYQPQHF
abundance: .; v_gene: TRBV23-1; j_gene: TRBJ2-4; CDR3aa: CASSPARSSGALAKNIQYF
abundance: .; v_gene: TRBV19; j_gene: TRBJ2-1; CDR3aa: CASSTGTSSFNEQFF
abundance: once; v_gene: TRBV5-6; j_gene: TRBJ2-6; CDR3aa: CASSGGGRAPSGANVLTF
abundance: .; v_gene: TRBV2; j_gene: TRBJ2-5; CDR3aa: CATQPYLETQYF
abundance: .; v_gene: TRBV2; j_gene: TRBJ2-5; CDR3aa: CATGTGLEETQYF
abundance: .; v_gene: TRBV27; j_gene: TRBJ2-1; CDR3aa: CASSLSGAASNEQFF
abundance: .; v_gene: TRBV6-1; j_gene: TRBJ2-1; CDR3aa: CASRTLTGFSNEQFF
abundance: .; v_gene: TRBV7-9; j_gene: TRBJ2-7; CDR3aa: CASSSSSVYEQYF
abundance: .; v_gene: TRBV6-1; j_gene: TRBJ2-3; CDR3aa: CASSELGTSTDTQYF